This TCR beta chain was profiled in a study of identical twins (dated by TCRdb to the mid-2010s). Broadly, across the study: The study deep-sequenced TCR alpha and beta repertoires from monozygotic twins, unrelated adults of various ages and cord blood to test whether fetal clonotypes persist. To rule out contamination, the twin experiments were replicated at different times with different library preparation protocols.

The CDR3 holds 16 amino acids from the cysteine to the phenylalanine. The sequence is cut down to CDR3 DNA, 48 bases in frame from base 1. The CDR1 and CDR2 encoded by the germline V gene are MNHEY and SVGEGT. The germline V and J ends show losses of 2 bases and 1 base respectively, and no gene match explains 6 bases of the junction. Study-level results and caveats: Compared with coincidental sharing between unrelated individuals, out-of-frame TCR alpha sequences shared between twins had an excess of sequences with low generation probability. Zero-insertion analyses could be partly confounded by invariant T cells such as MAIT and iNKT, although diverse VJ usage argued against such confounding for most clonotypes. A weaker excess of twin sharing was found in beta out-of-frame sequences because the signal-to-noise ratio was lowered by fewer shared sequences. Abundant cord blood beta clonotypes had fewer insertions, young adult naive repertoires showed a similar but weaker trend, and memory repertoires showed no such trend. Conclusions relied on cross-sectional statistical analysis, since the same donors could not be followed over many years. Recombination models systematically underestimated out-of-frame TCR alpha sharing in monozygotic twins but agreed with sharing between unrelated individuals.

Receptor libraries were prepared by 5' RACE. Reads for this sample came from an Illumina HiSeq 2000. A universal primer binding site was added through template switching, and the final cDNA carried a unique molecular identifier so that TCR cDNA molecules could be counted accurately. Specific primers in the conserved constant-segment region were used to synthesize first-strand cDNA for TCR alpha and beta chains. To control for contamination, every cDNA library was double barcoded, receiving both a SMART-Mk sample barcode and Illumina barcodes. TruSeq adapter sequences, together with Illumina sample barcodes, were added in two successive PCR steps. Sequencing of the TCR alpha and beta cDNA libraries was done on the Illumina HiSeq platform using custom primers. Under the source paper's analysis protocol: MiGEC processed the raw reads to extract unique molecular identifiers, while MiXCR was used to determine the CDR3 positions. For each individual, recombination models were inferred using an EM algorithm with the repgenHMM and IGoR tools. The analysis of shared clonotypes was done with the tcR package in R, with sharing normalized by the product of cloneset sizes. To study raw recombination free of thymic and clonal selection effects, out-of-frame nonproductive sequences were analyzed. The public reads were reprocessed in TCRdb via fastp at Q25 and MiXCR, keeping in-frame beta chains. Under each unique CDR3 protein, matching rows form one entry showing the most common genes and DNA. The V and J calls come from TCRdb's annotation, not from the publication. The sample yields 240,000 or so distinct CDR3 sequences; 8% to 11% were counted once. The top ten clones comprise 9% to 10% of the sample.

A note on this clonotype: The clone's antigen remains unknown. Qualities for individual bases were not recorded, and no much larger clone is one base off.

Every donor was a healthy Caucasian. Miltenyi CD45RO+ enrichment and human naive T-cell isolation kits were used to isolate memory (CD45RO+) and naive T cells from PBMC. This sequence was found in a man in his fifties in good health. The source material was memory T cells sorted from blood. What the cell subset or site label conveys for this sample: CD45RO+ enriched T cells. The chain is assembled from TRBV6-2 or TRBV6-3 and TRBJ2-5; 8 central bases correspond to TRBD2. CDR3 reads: CASSYSLAGPQETQYF. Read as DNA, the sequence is TGTGCCAGCAGTTACAGCCTAGCGGGCCCCCAAGAGACCCAGTACTTC.